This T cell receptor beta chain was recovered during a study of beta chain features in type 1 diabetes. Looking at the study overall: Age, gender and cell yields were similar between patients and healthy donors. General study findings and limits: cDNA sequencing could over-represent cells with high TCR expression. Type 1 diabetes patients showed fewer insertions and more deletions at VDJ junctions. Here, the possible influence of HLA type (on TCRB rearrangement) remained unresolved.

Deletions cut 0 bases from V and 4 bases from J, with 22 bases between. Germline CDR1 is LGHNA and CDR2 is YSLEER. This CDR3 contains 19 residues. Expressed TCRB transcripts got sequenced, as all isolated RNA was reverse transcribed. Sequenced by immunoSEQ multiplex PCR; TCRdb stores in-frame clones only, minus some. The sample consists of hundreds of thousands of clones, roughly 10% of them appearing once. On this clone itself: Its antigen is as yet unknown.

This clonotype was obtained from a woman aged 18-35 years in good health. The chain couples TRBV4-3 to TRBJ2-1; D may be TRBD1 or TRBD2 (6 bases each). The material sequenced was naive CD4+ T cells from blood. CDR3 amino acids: CASSQDWGRGPEVYNEQFF. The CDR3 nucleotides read TGCGCCAGCAGCCAAGATTGGGGGCGGGGACCCGAAGTATACAATGAGCAGTTCTTC.